Presented here are 5 T cell receptor beta chains from one specimen sequenced in a study of cytomegalovirus exposure and HLA in healthy donors. PCR used 60 Vbeta primers and 13 Jbeta primers. The data were produced by immunoSEQ multiplex PCR, yet TCRdb's version contains in-frame clones alone and is incomplete. The sample yields 75,000 to 100,000 clones, around 82% seen once. Material: PBMCs. These receptor sequences come from a man aged 35 to 55 in good health and CMV-seronegative.

V gene TRBV18 combines with J gene TRBJ2-1, with 8 bases that match TRBD1. V lost 3 bases to trimming and J lost 10 bases; unmatched junction nucleotides: 11. This CDR3 has 15 residues. Germline V gene data show CDR1 as KGHSH and CDR2 as LQKENI. CDR3 protein: CASSPRTGNGIEQFF. CDR3 coding DNA: TGTGCCAGCTCACCCAGGACAGGGAATGGGATCGAGCAGTTCTTC.

This clone was counted a single time. V usage is TRBV4-2 and J usage is TRBJ2-2; TRBD1 is a possible D gene (6 bases). The CDR3 spans 16 residues. Trimming pared 0 bases from V and 5 bases from J, leaving 13 bases between. CDR1 and CDR2 (germline): LGHNA, YNFKEQ. For the CDR3, the DNA is TGTGCCAGCAGCCAAGATGGCAGGGGCGAAACCGGGGAGCTGTTTTTT. Translating gives CASSQDGRGETGELFF.

The chain links TRBV28 to TRBJ2-5; TRBD2 matches at 11 bases. The CDR3 length is 16 residues. Germline V gene lookup returns CDR1 MDHEN and CDR2 SYDVKM. The trim removed 5 bases at V and 5 bases at J, leaving 10 bases unmatched. The CDR3 spells CASSTRTSGLFETQYF. The CDR3, as DNA: TGTGCCAGCAGTACCAGGACTAGCGGGCTATTCGAGACCCAGTACTTC.

The chain carries TRBV5-1 and TRBJ1-6, with 11 bases matching TRBD1. V was pared by 4 bases and J by 7 bases, with 1 base of the junction left unmatched. The germline gives CDR1 SGHRS, CDR2 YFSETQ. This CDR3 comprises 14 residues. CDR3 sequence (DNA): TGCGCCAGCAGCCGGGACAGGGGGAATTCACCCCTCCACTTT. Its protein is CASSRDRGNSPLHF.

The sample holds a few counts of this clone. The J gene is TRBJ1-3, the V gene TRBV11-2; D gene unclear. From germline, CDR1 is SGHAT and CDR2 FQNNGV. The CDR3 is 15 amino acids. The V end was cut by 7 bases, the J end by 0 bases, with 13 bases between. CDR3: CASTFGGHSGNTIYF. CDR3 in DNA: TGTGCCAGCACTTTCGGCGGCCACTCTGGAAACACCATATATTTT.